These 31 T cell receptor beta chains came from one sample sequenced in a study of radiotherapy plus CTLA-4 blockade in lung cancer. Libraries were prepared by immunoSEQ multiplex PCR; TCRdb keeps only in-frame clonotypes and omits some of them. Among 25,000 to 30,000 clones listed, approximately 80% were seen once. The starting material was peripheral blood, obtained from a patient treated with radiotherapy plus ipilimumab. The receptor set was obtained from a human donor with non-small cell lung cancer that progressed on radiotherapy plus ipilimumab.

The chain carries TRBV30 and TRBJ2-7, with D possibly being TRBD1 (7 bases). From germline, CDR1 is GTSNPN and CDR2 SVGIG (reference sequence). The CDR3 is 11 residues long. Between the trimmed V and J ends, which lost 4 bases and 7 bases, there was a span of 11 bases. The CDR3 DNA is TGTGCCTGGACAGGGGGAGGTGAGCAGTACTTC. As protein: CAWTGGGEQYF. The full variable domain, completed using reference TRBV30 and TRBJ2-7, is SQTIHQWPATLVQPVGSPLSLECTVEGTSNPNLYWYRQAAGRGLQLLFYSVGIGQISSEVPQNLSASRPQDRQFILSSKKLLLSDSGFYLCAWTGGGEQYFGPGTRLTVT.

This rearrangement joins TRBV7-9 to TRBJ1-1; D is ambiguous. Germline CDR1 is SEHNR and CDR2 is FQNEAQ (reference sequence). V was cut by 2 bases and J by 0 bases, with 10 bases left in between. CDR3 length equals 15 residues. CDR3 protein: CASSLSGSMNTEAFF. CDR3 DNA: TGTGCCAGCAGCTTATCGGGCAGCATGAACACTGAAGCTTTCTTT.

The table lists this clone with a count of one. The chain has TRBV10-3 and TRBJ1-3; a possible D gene is TRBD1 (5 bases). Trimming cost V 5 bases and J 4 bases, with 12 bases left between them. Germline V gene lookup returns CDR1 ENHRY and CDR2 SYGVKD. This CDR3 is 14 amino acids long. CDR3 region: CAISPGSLGNTIYF. The CDR3 region has the DNA TGTGCCATCAGTCCAGGGAGTCTCGGAAACACCATATATTTT.

This clone has a handful of counts. The V call is TRBV6-5, the J call TRBJ1-3; TRBD1 is a possible D gene (5 bases). V lost 5 bases to trimming and J lost 3 bases, with 14 bases between them. The CDR3 extends over 15 amino acids. Germline V lookup: CDR1 MNHEY, CDR2 SVGAGI. The CDR3 loop is CASSRYTGDGNTIYF. The CDR3 DNA reads as TGTGCCAGCAGTCGGTACACGGGGGATGGAAACACCATATATTTT.

This chain links TRBV10-2 with TRBJ1-5, with a weak D call TRBD1 (5 bases). Germline V lookup: CDR1 WSHSY, CDR2 SAAADI. V lost 5 bases, J lost 3 bases, and 8 bases lay in between. The CDR3 loop spans 13 amino acids. The CDR3 protein is CASSRQINQPQHF. DNA of the CDR3: TGCGCCAGCAGTCGACAGATCAATCAGCCCCAGCATTTT.

The V and J genes are TRBV29-1 and TRBJ2-3; D gene uncertain. The CDR3 length is 14 residues. CDR1 and CDR2 from the germline V gene are SQVTM and ANQGSEA. The germline V and J ends were trimmed by 0 bases and 2 bases, with 9 bases remaining between them. CDR3 DNA sequence: TGCAGCGTTGAAGAAAAACGGCTCACAGATACGCAGTATTTT. Protein: CSVEEKRLTDTQYF.

The chain has TRBV2 and TRBJ1-3; the match to TRBD1 covers 10 bases. V shed 2 bases and J 2 bases; nucleotides not matched to a gene: 6. The CDR3 totals 17 residues. Looked up from germline, CDR1 is SNHLY and CDR2 is FYNNEI. The CDR3 DNA reads as TGTGCCAGCAGTGAAAAACGACAGGGGGCGCCTGGAAACACCATATATTTT. The encoded protein is CASSEKRQGAPGNTIYF.

The rearrangement links TRBV5-1 to TRBJ1-2, with 8 bases aligning to TRBD1. Germline CDR1 reads SGHRS; CDR2 reads YFSETQ. Trimming cost V 0 bases and J 3 bases; bases outside gene matches: 1. The length of the CDR3 is 14 residues. CDR3 region: CASSLEDRDYGYTF. As DNA, the CDR3 is TGCGCCAGCAGCTTGGAGGACAGGGACTATGGCTACACCTTC.

The chain couples TRBV7-2 to TRBJ1-1; the D is unclear. V was shortened by 3 bases and J by 1 base, with 9 bases between the two germline ends. The CDR3 is made up of 14 amino acids. Per germline, CDR1 SGHTA and CDR2 FQGNSA. CDR3 DNA: TGTGCCAGCAGCTTTGGGTCGGCGAACACTGAAGCTTTCTTT. Encoded protein: CASSFGSANTEAFF.

The chain joins TRBV7-6 to TRBJ2-1, with D unclear. Trimming removed 5 bases at V and 5 bases at J, with 10 bases between. This CDR3 comprises 13 residues. Per germline, CDR1 SGHVS and CDR2 FNYEAQ. CDR3 coding DNA: TGTGCCAGCAGCATTGGGCCAAACAATGAGCAGTTCTTC. It translates to CASSIGPNNEQFF.

The chain combines TRBV7-9 with TRBJ2-5; 10 nucleotides line up with TRBD1. The trim removed 5 bases at V and 6 bases at J, leaving 12 bases unmatched. Germline V gene sequence: CDR1 SEHNR, CDR2 FQNEAQ (reference sequence). The CDR3 is 16 residues long. The CDR3 region has the DNA TGTGCCAGCAGCCCTACCCCGGGGACAGGGGAACAGACCCAGTACTTC. Translated, it gives CASSPTPGTGEQTQYF.

This clone was counted a few times. The chain couples TRBV4-1 to TRBJ2-3; tentatively, D is TRBD1 (5 bases). CDR1 and CDR2 from the germline V gene are MGHRA and YSYEKL. The CDR3 runs to 15 residues. Trimming removed 0 bases at V and 6 bases at J, with 13 bases between. The CDR3 protein is CASSQDMSTVDTQYF. The CDR3 DNA sequence: TGCGCCAGCAGCCAAGATATGTCGACAGTTGATACGCAGTATTTT.

The rearrangement uses TRBV30 and TRBJ2-7; TRBD1 matches 7 bases. Losses at the gene ends were 0 bases for V and 6 bases for J; bases not matched to a gene: 2. Germline assignment: CDR1 GTSNPN and CDR2 SVGIG (reference sequence). This CDR3 contains 12 residues. CDR3 in amino acids: CAWSVTGSEQYF. The DNA for the CDR3 is TGTGCCTGGAGTGTGACAGGGAGCGAGCAGTACTTC. Full variable domain (missing parts from reference TRBV30 and TRBJ2-7): SQTIHQWPATLVQPVGSPLSLECTVEGTSNPNLYWYRQAAGRGLQLLFYSVGIGQISSEVPQNLSASRPQDRQFILSSKKLLLSDSGFYLCAWSVTGSEQYFGPGTRLTVT.

This rearrangement joins TRBV7-9 to TRBJ2-3, with D possibly matching TRBD2 (6 bases). The germline V and J ends were trimmed by 5 bases and 0 bases, with 24 bases remaining between them. Per germline, CDR1 SEHNR and CDR2 FQNEAQ (reference sequence). The CDR3 is 19 amino acids. The CDR3: CASSPPWRVARFSTDTQYF. CDR3 DNA: TGTGCCAGCAGCCCCCCCTGGAGGGTGGCTCGCTTTAGCACAGATACGCAGTATTTT. Drawing the rest from reference TRBV7-9 and TRBJ2-3, the complete variable domain is DTGVSQNPRHKITKRGQNVTFRCDPISEHNRLYWYRQTLGQGPEFLTYFQNEAQLEKSRLLSDRFSAERPKGSFSTLEIQRTEQGDSAMYLCASSPPWRVARFSTDTQYFGPGTRLTVL.

The chain is built from TRBV5-5 and TRBJ1-6, with 7 bases fitting TRBD1. The CDR3 runs to 14 residues. CDR1 SGHKS and CDR2 YYEKEE come from the germline V gene (reference sequence). The J segment lost 10 bases and the V segment lost 5 bases, leaving 9 bases of the junction unmatched. CDR3 sequence: CASSYDRAESPLHF. CDR3 coding DNA: TGTGCCAGCAGTTACGACAGGGCGGAATCACCCCTCCACTTT.

The chain couples TRBV7-2 to TRBJ1-1; no reliable D call. The CDR3 sequence is 17 residues long. Germline CDR1 SGHTA, CDR2 FQGNSA. Between the trimmed V and J ends, which lost 1 base and 0 bases, there was a span of 15 bases. The chain's CDR3 is CASSLEIQGLLNTEAFF. As DNA, the CDR3 is TGTGCCAGCAGCTTAGAGATTCAAGGACTATTGAACACTGAAGCTTTCTTT.

This chain uses TRBV6-1 with TRBJ1-1, with a possible D match to TRBD1 (6 bases). CDR1 is MNHNS, CDR2 SASEGT, per germline. Deletions cut 4 bases from V and 10 bases from J, with 13 bases between. This CDR3 is 12 amino acids long. The CDR3 reads CASSGNRVTAFF. The CDR3 DNA reads TGTGCCAGCAGTGGAAACAGGGTTACAGCTTTCTTT.

This clone appeared a few times. V usage is TRBV5-4 and J usage is TRBJ1-2; 8 nucleotides align to TRBD1. The junction had 3 bases not matched to a gene; V was cut back by 4 bases and J by 4 bases. This CDR3 has 13 residues. Germline CDR1 is SGHNT and CDR2 is YYREEE (reference sequence). In DNA form, the CDR3 reads TGTGCCAGCAGCGGGACAGGATCCTATGGCTACACCTTC. It specifies CASSGTGSYGYTF.

This clone came up once. J is TRBJ2-7 and V is TRBV6-5; D unresolved. This CDR3 region has 13 residues. V lost 4 bases, J lost 2 bases, and 9 bases lay in between. Germline V lookup: CDR1 MNHEY, CDR2 SVGAGI. CDR3 coding DNA: TGTGCCAGCAGTTTGGAACCAACCTACGAGCAGTACTTC. Translating it yields CASSLEPTYEQYF.

The CDR3 DNA reads as TGTGCCAGCAGCGAACTTACCTCGGCCCCGTGGGACTATGGCTACACCTTC. It is translated as CASSELTSAPWDYGYTF. This sequence joins TRBV4-2 and TRBJ1-2, with D uncertain. CDR1 and CDR2 from the germline V gene are LGHNA and YNFKEQ. This CDR3 spans 17 amino acids. The V and J ends lost 5 bases and 3 bases respectively, with 22 bases between them.

DNA of the CDR3: TGTGCCAGCAGCTTATTTTCGACAGGGGATGCAGATACGCAGTATTTT. Translating it yields CASSLFSTGDADTQYF. The chain employs TRBV7-9 and TRBJ2-3, with 8 bases that match TRBD1. The CDR3 is 16 residues long. The V gene end was trimmed by 2 bases and the J gene end by 4 bases; junction bases not matched to a gene: 8. The germline gives CDR1 SEHNR, CDR2 FQNEAQ (reference sequence). The variable domain in full, completed from reference TRBV7-9 and TRBJ2-3, reads DTGVSQNPRHKITKRGQNVTFRCDPISEHNRLYWYRQTLGQGPEFLTYFQNEAQLEKSRLLSDRFSAERPKGSFSTLEIQRTEQGDSAMYLCASSLFSTGDADTQYFGPGTRLTVL.

This clone was detected only once. This sequence joins TRBV29-1 and TRBJ2-5; D not resolved. The CDR3 length is 12 residues. The germline CDR1 and CDR2 sequences are SQVTM and ANQGSEA. V lost 3 bases and J lost 5, with 10 bases in between. This CDR3 is CSVDGDRETQYF. The CDR3 nucleotides are TGCAGCGTTGATGGGGATCGCGAGACCCAGTACTTC.

Written as DNA, the CDR3 is TGCAGCGTTGAAGATCAGGCAGGAGGTACCGGCTACACCTTC. Protein product: CSVEDQAGGTGYTF. The chain carries TRBV29-1 and TRBJ1-2; D ambiguous. V lost 0 bases and J 8 bases, leaving 16 bases between the germline ends. The CDR3 loop spans 14 amino acids. Per germline, CDR1 SQVTM and CDR2 ANQGSEA.

V usage is TRBV9 and J usage is TRBJ2-2, with 13 positions matching TRBD2. The CDR3 consists of 18 residues. Looked up from germline, CDR1 is SGDLS and CDR2 is YYNGEE. The V and J ends lost 3 bases and 6 bases, in that order; junction bases with no gene match: 11. CDR3 in amino acids: CASSDKLAGGPLSGELFF. The CDR3 coding sequence is TGTGCCAGCAGCGACAAACTAGCGGGAGGGCCATTATCCGGGGAGCTGTTTTTT.

The V call is TRBV7-9, the J call TRBJ2-2; tentatively, D is TRBD2 (6 bases). From germline, CDR1 is SEHNR and CDR2 FQNEAQ (reference sequence). The length of the CDR3 is 15 residues. The V gene lost 5 bases and the J gene lost 3 bases, with 13 bases spanning the gap. DNA for the CDR3: TGTGCCAGCAGCCCACTTGAGCGGGACACCGGGGAGCTGTTTTTT. This codes for CASSPLERDTGELFF.

This sequence joins TRBV5-8 and TRBJ2-3; tentative D call: TRBD2 (5 bases). With 4 bases removed from V and 0 bases from J, the gap between germline ends came to 12 bases. Germline CDR1 reads SGHTS; CDR2 reads YDEGEE. There are 15 residues in the CDR3. The DNA of the CDR3 is TGTGCCAGCAGCCGCCGGGGTTTTAGCACAGATACGCAGTATTTT. Translated: CASSRRGFSTDTQYF. Variable domain in full (rest from reference TRBV5-8 and TRBJ2-3): EAGVTQSPTHLIKTRGQQATLRCSPISGHTSVYWYQQALGLGLQFLLWYDEGEERNRGNFPPRFSGRQFPNYSSELNVNALELEDSALYLCASSRRGFSTDTQYFGPGTRLTVL.

The chain's CDR3 is CATAQGVSSYEQYF. In DNA form, the CDR3 reads TGTGCCACCGCCCAGGGGGTGAGCTCCTACGAGCAGTACTTC. J is TRBJ2-5 and V is TRBV15; the match to TRBD1 covers 7 bases. The J call may not be correct, given that the DNA end is closer to TRBJ2-7. CDR3 length: 14 amino acids. The germline V gene has CDR1 LNHNV and CDR2 YYDKDF (reference sequence).

The gene calls are TRBV4-3 and TRBJ2-5, with 7 bases matching TRBD1. Losses at the gene ends were 0 bases for V and 4 bases for J; bases not matched to a gene: 14. This CDR3 has 18 amino acids. Germline CDR1 LGHNA, CDR2 YSLEER. CDR3 sequence (DNA): TGCGCCAGCAGCCAAGATCTCGGCCCGACAGGGAAGGGAGAGACCCAGTACTTC. This codes for CASSQDLGPTGKGETQYF.

This rearrangement joins TRBV6-1 to TRBJ2-1; TRBD2 agrees at 8 bases. This CDR3 region has 16 residues. Germline V gene sequence: CDR1 MNHNS, CDR2 SASEGT. J gave up 6 bases and V 5 bases, and 12 bases lay outside the gene matches. CDR3 region: CASSQGDSGTGNEQFF. The CDR3 bases are TGTGCCAGCAGTCAAGGGGATAGCGGGACGGGCAATGAGCAGTTCTTC.

The V and J genes are TRBV9 and TRBJ1-2; the match to TRBD1 covers 7 bases. Germline-derived CDR1 and CDR2 are SGDLS and YYNGEE. There are 13 residues in the CDR3. The trim removed 4 bases at V and 2 bases at J, leaving 2 bases unmatched. The CDR3: CASSPDRNYGYTF. The CDR3 DNA sequence: TGTGCCAGCAGCCCGGACAGGAACTATGGCTACACCTTC.

There are a few counts of this clone. V gene TRBV19 combines with J gene TRBJ1-1, with no clear D. Looked up from germline, CDR1 is LNHDA and CDR2 is SQIVND (reference sequence). V dropped 3 bases and J dropped 1 base, with 9 bases sitting between them. The CDR3 sequence is 14 residues long. The CDR3 region has the DNA TGTGCCAGTAGTATCTGGCAGCCGAACACTGAAGCTTTCTTT. Translated: CASSIWQPNTEAFF.